The present T cell receptor beta chain was sequenced within a study of human T cells and chemical hapten exposure. Looking at the study overall: TCR yields per sample varied, mainly owing to small pooled library volume differences.

Trimming removed 3 bases at V and 10 bases at J, with 8 bases between. The V gene's germline CDR1 is SNHLY and CDR2 FYNNEI. The length of the CDR3 is 11 residues. TCRdb fed the RACE reads into MiXCR, producing one record per CDR3 protein. Of about 84,000 distinct CDR3 sequences detected, about 10% appear once; the ten largest clones hold around 4.7%. The sample's time point: patch test 2, 6 weeks after DPC sensitization. Treatment in this sample: therapeutic diphenylcyclopropenone sensitization with weekly scalp DPC. The chain employs TRBV2 and TRBJ2-3; D ambiguous. The sequencing used whole blood, collected in connection with sensitization to the hapten diphenylcyclopropenone (DPC). The sequence derives from a woman in her forties or fifties with alopecia areata. Some clones in this sample may be carry-over from other donors' samples. For the CDR3, the DNA is TGTGCCAGCAGTGAGATGGTCGCGCAGTATTTT. Its protein product is CASSEMVAQYF.